This record concerns one T cell receptor beta chain sequence. This specimen comes from a study of T cell responses to AZD1222 COVID-19 vaccine. The CDR3 length is 13 residues. Deletions cut 2 bases from V and 3 bases from J, with 8 bases between. Germline V gives CDR1 SNHLY, CDR2 FYNNEI. Profiling relied on immunoSEQ multiplex PCR, and the TCRdb table lists in-frame clones only, not all of them. The sample has more than 95,000 clones; around 88% are singletons. The sequence derives from an adult in good health. The sequences come from peripheral blood, collected on day 0 of MenACWY control vaccination. This sequence joins TRBV2 and TRBJ2-7; D is unresolved. The DNA of the CDR3 is TGTGCCAGCAGTGAATCAGGACGCTACGAGCAGTACTTC. This translates into CASSESGRYEQYF.